This T cell receptor (beta chain) comes out of a study of human T cells and chemical hapten exposure. Study-wide results and caveats: TCRs exceeding 1 in 1000 frequency stayed unchanged with DPC sensitization.

This clonotype has only a few counts. Its antigen is still unknown. The sample's time point: patch test 1, 2 weeks after DPC sensitization. Treatment here: therapeutic diphenylcyclopropenone sensitization with weekly scalp DPC. CDR1 and CDR2 from the germline V gene are KGHSH and LQKENI. This CDR3 spans 12 amino acids. With 2 bases clipped from V and 6 bases from J, the junction kept 0 bases outside the gene matches. From the RACE reads, TCRdb called clonotypes with MiXCR, one entry per CDR3 protein. The sample yields fewer than 500,000 distinct CDR3 sequences, roughly 4.8% seen once. Sample: whole blood, taken in connection with sensitization to the hapten diphenylcyclopropenone (DPC). The chain couples TRBV18 to TRBJ1-2; 7 nucleotides align to TRBD1. This TCR was sampled from a woman aged 50 to 65 with alopecia areata. Some clones in this sample may be carry-over from other donors' samples. The CDR3 DNA reads TGTGCCAGCTCACCAGGGACAGATGGCTACACCTTC. Translated: CASSPGTDGYTF.